This TCR beta chain was captured by sequencing in a study of regulatory T cells in long-lasting Graves disease. At the level of the study: Those Graves' patients who were newly diagnosed had been on antithyroid drugs under 3 months.

Time point specified: newly diagnosed GD, antithyroid drugs for less than 3 months. Preparation of the TCR library used RNA extracted from PBMCs. Germline CDR1 reads DFQATT; CDR2 reads SNEGSKA (reference sequence). V lost 3 bases and J lost 10; bases outside the gene matches: 13. This CDR3 has 16 residues. The table lists this clonotype with many counts. No antigen is known for it. Sequencing libraries for TCR beta were prepared with iRepertoire HTBI primers and Arm-PCR of CDR3 regions. Original handling: The study identified roughly 59 TRBV and more than 11 TRBJ segments across samples. TCRdb reprocessed the multiplex PCR reads via MiXCR and lists one record per CDR3 protein. TCRdb's processing, not the study's, gives the V and J calls here. This sample has approximately 250,000 distinct CDR3 sequences, with roughly 18% found just once. Overall study findings and caveats: Persistent cases favored TRBV28, TRBJ1-2 and TRBJ2-5. Accuracy could have been hurt by small sample size.

The receptor comes from a female donor with Graves disease. The chain has TRBV20-1 and TRBJ1-6, with TRBD1 matching over 9 bases. The sample was peripheral blood mononuclear cells (PBMCs), taken at new diagnosis, from a patient treated with antithyroid drugs. The CDR3 DNA follows: TGCAGTGCTAGGTCTCCGGGACAGGGAACGGGATCACCCCTCCACTTT. Translation gives CSARSPGQGTGSPLHF.